Each of the 10 T cell receptor beta chains below was sequenced from the same sample in a study of T-cell memory formation after mild COVID-19. Via MiXCR, TCRdb re-called the 5' RACE reads, giving one row per CDR3 protein. The repertoire holds 300,000 to 350,000 distinct CDR3 sequences, with roughly an eighth as singletons. The sequenced material came from PBMCs or a T cell subset sorted from them (not recorded which). The origin of the receptors is a man between 18 and 35 years old who had mild COVID-19 (a few samples of this study predate the infection). Cell type and time point are not known.

At least ten counts were recorded for this clonotype. The rearrangement joins TRBV27 to TRBJ2-7, with D hard to call. The V gene lost 2 bases and the J gene lost 3 bases, with 8 bases spanning the gap. CDR1 is MNHEY and CDR2 is SMNVEV in the germline V gene (reference sequence). This CDR3 region has 13 residues. The chain's CDR3 is CASSLKGSYEQYF. CDR3 bases: TGTGCCAGCAGTTTAAAGGGTAGCTACGAGCAGTACTTC.

This chain connects TRBV6-5 to TRBJ2-5, with D unresolved. The germline V and J ends were trimmed by 7 bases and 2 bases, with 11 bases remaining between them. The V gene's germline CDR1 is MNHEY and CDR2 SVGAGI. CDR3 length equals 13 residues. CDR3 coding DNA: TGTGCCAGCACCGAAGGGTTACAAGAGACCCAGTACTTC. Its protein product is CASTEGLQETQYF.

A remark on this clonotype: This likely comes from a read error, as the CDR3 has no conserved phenylalanine or tryptophan at its end. The J gene is TRBJ2-5, the V gene TRBV12-3 or TRBV12-4, with 7 bases aligning to TRBD1. The CDR3 sequence is 14 residues long. J lost 1 base, V lost 6 bases, and 5 bases had no gene match. CDR3 loop: CASSPRTGQETQYL. CDR3 coding DNA: TGTGCCAGCAGCCCCAGGACAGGCCAAGAGACCCAGTACTTA.

Ten or more counts support this clonotype. The V and J genes are TRBV20-1 and TRBJ2-5; tentative D call: TRBD2 (6 bases). Germline CDR1 reads DFQATT; CDR2 reads SNEGSKA (reference sequence). V was cut by 3 bases and J by 2 bases, with 16 bases left in between. CDR3 length equals 15 residues. CDR3 in DNA: TGCAGTGCTAGGCGGATAGCGGTGATACAAGAGACCCAGTACTTC. Translated, it gives CSARRIAVIQETQYF.

A few counts support this clonotype. The genes are TRBV5-5 and TRBJ1-5; D unresolved. This CDR3 contains 15 residues. In germline, CDR1 is SGHKS, CDR2 YYEKEE (reference sequence). Trimming took off 1 base at V and 6 bases at J, with 14 bases between the two ends. The CDR3: CASSLSPWASQPQHF. CDR3 bases: TGTGCCAGCAGCTTGTCGCCCTGGGCAAGTCAGCCCCAGCATTTT.

This clonotype was picked up a small number of times. This chain uses TRBV4-3 with TRBJ2-5, with D unresolved. Germline V gene sequence: CDR1 LGHNA, CDR2 YSLEER. V shed 1 base and J shed 0 bases, with 6 bases lying between them. This CDR3 comprises 14 residues. The CDR3 DNA follows: TGCGCCAGCAGCCAAGGCATGTACCAAGAGACCCAGTACTTC. Translated: CASSQGMYQETQYF.

This clonotype was observed a handful of times. The chain carries TRBV5-1 and TRBJ2-2; TRBD1 is a possible D gene (5 bases). CDR1 is SGHRS, CDR2 YFSETQ, per germline. CDR3 length: 17 amino acids. V was pared by 2 bases and J by 3 bases, with 17 bases between. This chain's CDR3 is CASSFPGWGSDTGELFF. The CDR3 bases are TGCGCCAGCAGCTTCCCGGGCTGGGGCTCGGACACCGGGGAGCTGTTTTTT.

V gene TRBV5-1 combines with J gene TRBJ2-1; 8 bases align to TRBD1. This CDR3 has 14 amino acids. V trimming: 2 bases; J trimming: 4 bases; junction bases outside the gene matches: 2. CDR1 and CDR2 from the germline V gene are SGHRS and YFSETQ. CDR3 coding DNA: TGCGCCAGCAGCTTATACAGGGGGTACAATGAGCAGTTCTTC. It encodes CASSLYRGYNEQFF.

This clonotype was found a few times. V usage is TRBV2 and J usage is TRBJ1-2; 7 positions match TRBD1. CDR1 is SNHLY, CDR2 FYNNEI, per germline. The CDR3 contains 14 residues. Trimming cost V 6 bases and J 5 bases; bases outside gene matches: 9. DNA for the CDR3: TGTGCCAGCAGAGATGACAGGGTAGGGTATGGCTACACCTTC. Translating gives CASRDDRVGYGYTF.

The chain carries TRBV29-1 and TRBJ1-1; D is undetermined. Trimming took off 4 bases at V and 5 bases at J, with 14 bases between the two ends. CDR3 length: 13 residues. Germline assignment: CDR1 SQVTM and CDR2 ANQGSEA. The CDR3 region has the DNA TGCAGCGTTGGCCCCGGGGTAGGGACTGAAGCTTTCTTT. This encodes CSVGPGVGTEAFF.